This T cell receptor (beta chain) stems from a study of cytomegalovirus exposure and HLA in healthy donors. Across the study: Genotyping of 430 or so donors showed that approximately 83% belonged to the Caucasian-associated ancestry cluster. Regarding the study as a whole: In an earlier analysis, in approximately 570 donors, most V segments appeared productive either ~87% or ~30% of the time. Some highly shared sequence variants likely arose as a pipeline artifact. The study recorded 150 to 200 TCR beta chains that were cytomegalovirus-associated.

The CDR3 has 13 residues. Germline V CDR1 and CDR2: SGHDT, YYEEEE. V dropped 5 bases and J dropped 6 bases, with 11 bases sitting between them. PCR was performed using 60 Vbeta and 13 Jbeta primers. Produced via immunoSEQ multiplex PCR; TCRdb's table is partial and in-frame only. The data contain over 100,000 clones, about four fifths of them seen just once; the ten biggest clones take up over 20%. As to this clone: Its cognate antigen is unknown.

The receptor was derived from a man between 25 and 39 years old in good health and CMV-seropositive. The source material was PBMCs. The chain employs TRBV5-6 and TRBJ2-2, with D perhaps matching TRBD2 (5 bases). CDR3 in amino acids: CASSPAVAGELFF. CDR3 DNA: TGTGCCAGCAGTCCAGCGGTTGCCGGGGAGCTGTTTTTT.